This T cell receptor beta chain was captured by sequencing in a study of T cell changes during pregnancy in multiple sclerosis. TCRdb's table, derived via immunoSEQ multiplex PCR, lists solely in-frame clones and lacks some. The sample consists of just under 100,000 clones, roughly 92% of them appearing once. CDR1 is SGHRS and CDR2 is YFSETQ in the germline V gene. J gave up 0 bases and V 3 bases, and 4 bases lay outside the gene matches. This CDR3 region has 17 residues. The sequence came from a female donor with multiple sclerosis, enrolled in a pregnancy study. This chain connects TRBV5-1 to TRBJ2-1; 12 nucleotides match TRBD2. Material: peripheral blood, obtained after pregnancy. CDR3 nucleotides: TGCGCCAGCAGCTCAGGACTAGCGGGAAACTCCTACAATGAGCAGTTCTTC. Translating gives CASSSGLAGNSYNEQFF.